The next 16 T cell receptor beta chains were all read from a single sample in a study of cytomegalovirus exposure and HLA in healthy donors. Primers included in the PCR were 60 Vbeta and 13 Jbeta primers. Repertoires were generated with immunoSEQ multiplex PCR, while TCRdb's copy carries only in-frame clones and drops some. The sample holds 120,000 or so clones, 75% to 85% seen once. The sample was PBMCs. These receptors were taken from a man between 25 and 39 years old in good health and CMV-seropositive.

The chain combines TRBV29-1 with TRBJ2-3; TRBD1 agrees at 7 bases. V lost 2 bases and J lost 6; bases outside the gene matches: 5. The CDR3 contains 13 residues. Germline V gene lookup returns CDR1 SQVTM and CDR2 ANQGSEA. The CDR3 DNA follows: TGCAGCGTTGAAACGACAGGGTCCGATACGCAGTATTTT. Translating it yields CSVETTGSDTQYF.

The V gene is TRBV23-1, the J gene TRBJ1-4, with TRBD1 as a possible D gene (5 bases). TRBV23-1 is marked as an open reading frame, function uncertain. CDR3 length: 14 amino acids. V lost 8 bases to trimming and J lost 7 bases, with 17 bases between them. This CDR3 is CASLMTDFCEKLFF. CDR3 bases: TGCGCCAGCCTTATGACAGATTTTTGTGAAAAACTGTTTTTT.

The rearrangement uses TRBV6-4 and TRBJ1-1, with 8 bases that match TRBD1. The V segment lost 3 bases and the J segment 3 bases; nucleotides outside the gene matches: 0. Germline V gene lookup returns CDR1 MRHNA and CDR2 SNTAGT. The CDR3 spans 13 residues. The CDR3 sequence: CASSEDRDTEAFF. The CDR3 nucleotides read TGTGCCAGCAGTGAGGACAGGGACACTGAAGCTTTCTTT.

V is TRBV29-1 and J is TRBJ1-1; unclear D gene. CDR3 size: 13 residues. The germline CDR1 and CDR2 sequences are SQVTM and ANQGSEA. V was shortened by 4 bases and J by 3 bases, with 12 bases between the two germline ends. CDR3 residues: CSVGWQVDTEAFF. CDR3 DNA: TGCAGCGTTGGATGGCAAGTCGACACTGAAGCTTTCTTT.

This clone was seen only once. This CDR3 is CSVEEPGLSAEAFF. CDR3 coding DNA: TGCAGCGTTGAAGAGCCAGGCCTTTCGGCTGAAGCTTTCTTT. The V call is TRBV29-1, the J call TRBJ1-1; no clear D gene. CDR3 size: 14 residues. The germline V gene encodes CDR1 SQVTM and CDR2 ANQGSEA. V lost 0 bases and J 6 bases, leaving 14 bases between the germline ends.

The V call is TRBV7-3, the J call TRBJ2-1; D might be TRBD1 (6 bases). Trimming left V 5 bases short and J 7 bases short, with 12 bases between. The CDR3 consists of 13 residues. Per the germline V gene, CDR1 is SGHTA and CDR2 is FQGTGA. The CDR3 sequence: CASSPGQPNEQFF. In DNA, the CDR3 is TGTGCCAGCAGCCCAGGACAGCCTAATGAGCAGTTCTTC.

This chain joins TRBV4-1 and TRBJ2-2; TRBD2 matches 8 bases. The CDR3 is 17 amino acids. The ends lost 4 bases at V and 3 bases at J; junction bases unmatched: 10. The germline gives CDR1 MGHRA, CDR2 YSYEKL. In nucleotides, the CDR3 is TGCGCCAGCAGCCCCAGGGTATACGGGGGGGACACCGGGGAGCTGTTTTTT. The encoded protein is CASSPRVYGGDTGELFF.

This clone appeared once. The chain combines TRBV2 with TRBJ2-5, with TRBD2 identical over 11 bases. Trimming took 4 bases from V and 0 from J; bases not matched to a gene: 7. Germline V gives CDR1 SNHLY, CDR2 FYNNEI. CDR3 length: 17 amino acids. The CDR3 bases are TGTGCCAGCAGTGGACGTGTAGCGGGGGGGTACCAAGAGACCCAGTACTTC. As protein: CASSGRVAGGYQETQYF.

The genes are TRBV5-1 and TRBJ1-4; no definite D call. V lost 0 bases to trimming and J lost 6 bases, with 6 bases between them. Germline-derived CDR1 and CDR2 are SGHRS and YFSETQ. This CDR3 contains 13 residues. This CDR3 reads CASSLESDEKLFF. The DNA of the CDR3 is TGCGCCAGCAGCTTGGAATCGGATGAAAAACTGTTTTTT.

The table lists this clone with a few counts. The chain has TRBV5-1 and TRBJ2-2; 7 bases are a match to TRBD2. V shed 5 bases and J 4 bases; nucleotides not matched to a gene: 8. There are 15 residues in the CDR3. CDR1 SGHRS and CDR2 YFSETQ come from the germline V gene. The CDR3 nucleotides are TGCGCCAGCAGTGAGAAAGCGGGGATCACCGGGGAGCTGTTTTTT. It translates to CASSEKAGITGELFF.

The chain joins TRBV5-4 to TRBJ2-7, with a tentative D call TRBD1 (6 bases). Germline CDR1 is SGHNT and CDR2 is YYREEE (reference sequence). There are 15 residues in the CDR3. The germline V and J ends were trimmed by 4 bases and 6 bases, with 20 bases remaining between them. This CDR3 reads CASSLRAGERGEQYF. The CDR3 DNA sequence: TGTGCCAGCAGCCTCCGTGCAGGGGAGCGAGGCGAGCAGTACTTC.

This clone occurred a few times. J is TRBJ1-5 and V is TRBV27; 10 bases line up with TRBD1. This CDR3 spans 15 amino acids. CDR1 MNHEY and CDR2 SMNVEV come from the germline V gene (reference sequence). V shed 4 bases and J 5 bases; nucleotides not matched to a gene: 5. The CDR3 loop is CASSSGQGMYQPQHF. CDR3 coding DNA: TGTGCCAGCAGTTCGGGACAGGGGATGTATCAGCCCCAGCATTTT.

The chain recombines TRBV5-5 with TRBJ2-7; 9 bases agree with TRBD1. The V gene end was trimmed by 4 bases and the J gene end by 0 bases; junction bases not matched to a gene: 17. Germline loops: CDR1 SGHKS, CDR2 YYEKEE (reference sequence). The CDR3 totals 19 residues. DNA for the CDR3: TGTGCCAGCAGCCTTAACCGGGACAGGGAGCTAGGCAGCTCCTACGAGCAGTACTTC. Protein: CASSLNRDRELGSSYEQYF.

This clone came up once. The chain recombines TRBV2 with TRBJ2-5, with a possible D match to TRBD2 (6 bases). CDR3 length: 13 amino acids. V shed 7 bases and J shed 7 bases, with 16 bases lying between them. CDR1 and CDR2 (germline): SNHLY, FYNNEI. The DNA of the CDR3 is TGTGCCAGCACCTGGGACTCTCTTGTGACCCAGTACTTC. Translating gives CASTWDSLVTQYF.

The chain recombines TRBV5-1 with TRBJ2-7, with 8 bases matching TRBD1. The CDR3 runs to 13 residues. CDR1 SGHRS and CDR2 YFSETQ come from the germline V gene. J was trimmed by 5 bases and V by 3 bases; bases with no gene match: 4. The CDR3 is CASSWDRRNEQYF. CDR3 DNA sequence: TGCGCCAGCAGCTGGGACAGGAGGAACGAGCAGTACTTC.

The chain recombines TRBV27 with TRBJ1-5; D uncertain. There are 14 residues in the CDR3. Germline V gene lookup returns CDR1 MNHEY and CDR2 SMNVEV (reference sequence). V dropped 2 bases and J dropped 0 bases, with 5 bases sitting between them. The CDR3 region is CASSLVYSNQPQHF. In nucleotides, the CDR3 is TGTGCCAGCAGTTTAGTTTATAGCAATCAGCCCCAGCATTTT.